This TCR beta chain was documented in a study of blood T cell repertoires in COVID-19 (TCRdb year 2020). General notes on the study: Recovered participants in ImmuneRACE Cohort 3 were defined as having two consecutive negative NP/OP PCR tests, clearance from a healthcare professional, or resolution of symptoms. The collaborator samples originated in the United States, Italy and Spain and spanned the acute and convalescent phases of COVID-19. The prospective study material was composed of cDNA or gDNA derived from T cells, B-cell-depleted T cells, or PBMCs. Deeply sampled blood TCRbeta repertoires from subjects exposed to, actively infected with, or recovered from COVID-19 were included in the dataset. A freely available public database, intended as a resource for researchers studying the immune response to SARS-CoV-2, is where the repertoires were released. The samples were drawn from two sources: the first 160 participants of the ongoing ImmuneRACE study, and 1,254 subjects contributed by 6 global collaborators. The sample metadata nearly always contained a de-identified subject ID, COVID-19 status, age in years and sex. HLA class I and class II types, where available, came from metadata supplied by the sample provider rather than from assay-based typing. Here is what the overall study found, with its caveats: The quantity of clinical and demographic metadata differed by source and by participant and was supplied without curation.

The sample holds a few counts of this clone. This receptor's antigen is unknown. No base qualities exist here, and no much larger clone lies one base off it. Participants in the prospective study were aged 18 to 89 years, lived in 20 to 30 United States geographic areas, and enrolled through a virtual design. In the prospective study, cohorts were assigned on the basis of participant-reported clinical history obtained from a screening survey and a study questionnaire. Each participant in the prospective study had whole blood, serum and a nasopharyngeal or oropharyngeal swab collected by mobile phlebotomists. Prospective study participants could optionally give additional blood draws and questionnaires over a roughly two-month period. Prospective study blood samples were shipped either frozen or at room temperature before DNA extraction. Germline trimming: 4 bases from V, 6 bases from J; junction bases outside gene matches: 17. The CDR3 runs 19 amino acids, cysteine and phenylalanine included. Only the CDR3 DNA is retained, 57 bases long and in frame from the first base. As encoded in the germline V gene (reference sequence), CDR1 is SEHNR while CDR2 is FQNEAQ.

TCRbeta CDR3 regions were amplified from genomic DNA using the immunoSEQ Assay, a bias-controlled multiplex PCR. Turning to the authors' computational methods: Within the assay, amplification of reference gene primers was used to estimate how many nucleated cells each sample contained. Sequence reads were collapsed and filtered to measure the absolute abundance of every unique TCRbeta CDR3 rearrangement. For each sample, productive Simpson clonality was calculated as the square root of Simpson's diversity index over productive rearrangements. TCRdb's version of the immuneACCESS table is confined to in-frame rearrangements and falls short of the full clone set. An unresolved V gene accounts for under half of the shortfall where checked; the remainder is of unknown origin. V and J calls and clone size are copied from that table; D and trimming were computed from the DNA. The sample table shows 150,000 to 200,000 clones, and around 83% are seen once. Approximately 25% of the sample is taken by the ten largest.

Sequencing was carried out using PBMCs or T cells enriched from blood (not recorded which). The sequence came from a woman aged 40 to 49 in a cohort exposed to, infected with or recovered from COVID-19 (not recorded which). Recombination linked TRBV7-9 to TRBJ2-3; TRBD2 aligns with 12 central bases. The CDR3 is CASSSPALTTSGRGDTQYF. Here is the DNA: TGTGCCAGCAGCTCCCCAGCTTTGACGACTAGCGGGAGAGGTGATACGCAGTATTTT.